This TCR beta chain was documented in a study of graft-versus-host responses after intestinal transplantation. Study details: Multivisceral, liver-intestinal, or isolated intestinal grafts went to recipients. Recipients were all induced with anti-thymocyte globulin, then given tacrolimus and steroids for roughly three years. Points from the study as a whole: Marrow from the recipient contained GvH clones, some of which had appeared first in ileum or blood. Allograft graft-versus-host to host-versus-graft clonal ratios ran high in patients with graft-donor T cell macrochimerism.

Germline CDR1 KGHSH, CDR2 LQKENI. Trimming cost V 2 bases and J 9 bases; bases outside gene matches: 3. CDR3 length: 14 amino acids. Sequenced by immunoSEQ multiplex PCR; TCRdb stores in-frame clones only, minus some. The sample shows approximately 77,000 clones, around 93% of them seen only once. Notes on this clone: The target antigen is unknown.

The sample in question was PBMCs, obtained 98 days after intestinal transplantation. The chain recombines TRBV18 with TRBJ1-6, with 8 bases that match TRBD1. The TCR comes from a human patient who received an intestinal transplant, so some T cells may come from the graft donor. The CDR3: CASSPGQGGSPLHF. The DNA of the CDR3 is TGTGCCAGCTCACCAGGACAGGGAGGTTCACCCCTCCACTTT.